A single sample is the source of the 27 T cell receptor beta chains below, sequenced in a study of glioma-infiltrating T cells. TCR alpha and beta CDR3 regions were amplified from RNA using iRepertoire nested multiplex PCR. TCRdb reprocessed the multiplex PCR reads via MiXCR and lists one record per CDR3 protein. The sample records approximately 400,000 distinct CDR3 sequences, 41% being singletons. Sequencing used glioma tissue, nonneoplastic brain tissue, or PBMCs (not recorded which). All receptors come from a human donor with low-grade glioma or glioblastoma, undergoing nonglioma brain surgery, or in good health (not recorded which).

In this sample, this clonotype turned up a few times. CDR3 protein: CASSRYGAGGPYNEQFF. The CDR3 nucleotides are TGTGCCAGCAGCCGCTACGGAGCGGGAGGGCCCTACAATGAGCAGTTCTTC. The V call is TRBV5-4, the J call TRBJ2-1; 10 positions match TRBD2. J gave up 2 bases and V 4 bases, and 9 bases lay outside the gene matches. This CDR3 is built from 17 residues. In germline, CDR1 is SGHNT, CDR2 YYREEE (reference sequence).

The chain couples TRBV20-1 to TRBJ2-7; no clear D gene. Germline V gene sequence: CDR1 DFQATT, CDR2 SNEGSKA (reference sequence). CDR3 length equals 13 residues. Trimming removed 6 bases from V and 1 base from J, with 13 bases in between. In DNA form, the CDR3 reads TGCAGTGCCCCCAAGGGCACATCCTACGAGCAGTACTTC. It is translated as CSAPKGTSYEQYF.

The chain employs TRBV18 and TRBJ2-1; tentative D call: TRBD1 (6 bases). The CDR3 contains 16 residues. Germline V lookup: CDR1 KGHSH, CDR2 LQKENI. V was trimmed by 1 base and J by 8 bases, leaving 18 bases between them. CDR3 DNA: TGTGCCAGCTCACCACAGTCAAGGACAGCCCAATATGAGCAGTTCTTC. Protein: CASSPQSRTAQYEQFF.

This clonotype was counted only a few times. Mismatch with germline at one junction end may stem from a read error. V is TRBV5-5 and J is TRBJ2-7; TRBD2 matches at 10 bases. CDR1 is SGHKS and CDR2 is YYEKEE in the germline V gene (reference sequence). The CDR3 is made up of 14 amino acids. Written as DNA, the CDR3 is TGCGCCAGTCGTCTAGCGGGAGAATCCTACGAGCAGTACTTC. This encodes CASRLAGESYEQYF.

V and J are TRBV3-1 and TRBJ1-1, with a possible D match to TRBD1 (5 bases). Trimming removed 1 base at V and 1 base at J, with 13 bases between. CDR3 length: 16 amino acids. Germline assignment: CDR1 LGHDT and CDR2 YNNKEL (reference sequence). CDR3 DNA sequence: TGTGCCAGCAGCCAAGGCCTCCACGACAGGAACACTGAAGCTTTCTTT. As protein: CASSQGLHDRNTEAFF.

There are a few counts of this clonotype. This rearrangement joins TRBV20-1 to TRBJ2-1; TRBD1 aligns across 10 bases. Germline V CDR1 and CDR2: DFQATT, SNEGSKA (reference sequence). V lost 3 bases to trimming and J lost 4 bases; unmatched junction nucleotides: 6. CDR3 length equals 15 residues. CDR3 residues: CSASTDRGPYNEQFF. In DNA, the CDR3 is TGCAGTGCTAGCACCGACAGGGGGCCATACAATGAGCAGTTCTTC.

This chain uses TRBV4-2 with TRBJ1-2, with 10 bases identical to TRBD1. CDR1 is LGHNA, CDR2 YNFKEQ, per germline. The CDR3 covers 14 residues. Germline trimming cut 5 bases from V and 8 bases from J; bases unmatched to any gene: 8. The CDR3 DNA reads TGTGCCAGCAGCGAAGGACAGGGGGTGTACGGCTACACCTTC. Protein sequence: CASSEGQGVYGYTF.

This clonotype was seen many times. V usage is TRBV20-1 and J usage is TRBJ2-1; TRBD1 aligns across 11 bases. Germline lookup yields CDR1 DFQATT and CDR2 SNEGSKA (reference sequence). V was pared by 0 bases and J by 7 bases, with 5 bases of the junction left unmatched. The CDR3 is 15 residues long. CDR3 in DNA: TGCAGTGCTAGAGAACGGACAGGGGGCTGGAATGAGCAGTTCTTC. Its protein product is CSARERTGGWNEQFF.

This chain joins TRBV20-1 and TRBJ2-7, with 7 bases aligning to TRBD1. CDR1 is DFQATT, CDR2 SNEGSKA, per germline (reference sequence). The CDR3 runs 16 residues. V dropped 0 bases and J dropped 3; count of bases not matched to a gene: 11. In DNA, the CDR3 is TGCAGTGCTAGAGATCTTACAGGGGTTTTCAACTACGAGCAGTACTTC. This gives the protein CSARDLTGVFNYEQYF.

This clonotype was detected ten times or more. This chain uses TRBV28 with TRBJ2-3, with unresolved D. Germline assignment: CDR1 MDHEN and CDR2 SYDVKM. This CDR3 has 13 residues. Trimming removed 6 bases from V and 6 bases from J, with 13 bases in between. CDR3 region: CASRRPPIDTQYF. CDR3 bases: TGTGCCAGCAGACGGCCCCCTATTGATACGCAGTATTTT.

This sequence joins TRBV28 and TRBJ1-1; TRBD1 might be the D (6 bases). Germline CDR1 is MDHEN and CDR2 is SYDVKM. V lost 6 bases and J 2 bases, leaving 16 bases between the germline ends. CDR3 length equals 15 residues. The CDR3 DNA follows: TGTGCCAGCAGAACAAACAGGGCATCAAACACTGAAGCTTTCTTT. This gives the protein CASRTNRASNTEAFF.

This clonotype was found once. The CDR3 DNA reads TGTGCCAGCGAAGGGGTTGCTGAAGCTTTCTTT. This encodes CASEGVAEAFF. The rearrangement uses TRBV6-5 and TRBJ1-1; tentatively, D is TRBD1 (5 bases). Germline assignment: CDR1 MNHEY and CDR2 SVGAGI. CDR3 length equals 11 residues. V dropped 8 bases and J dropped 6 bases, with 10 bases sitting between them.

Concerning this clonotype: A much more abundant neighbour one base away suggests this may be a read error. The chain employs TRBV20-1 and TRBJ2-7, with D possibly TRBD2 on 5 matching bases. The germline V gene has CDR1 DFQATT and CDR2 SNEGSKA (reference sequence). The length of the CDR3 is 14 residues. The V gene lost 3 bases and the J gene lost 0 bases, with 12 bases spanning the gap. The CDR3 DNA reads as TGCAGTGCTAGTCGGCATGGGAGCTCCTACGAGCAGTACTTC. It specifies CSASRHGSSYEQYF.

The chain employs TRBV27 and TRBJ1-4, with TRBD1 identical over 8 bases. The CDR3 totals 14 residues. V dropped 2 bases and J dropped 8; count of bases not matched to a gene: 4. The germline V gene encodes CDR1 MNHEY and CDR2 SMNVEV (reference sequence). The CDR3 region has the DNA TGTGCCAGCAGTTTAGAACAGGGGGGGGAAAAACTGTTTTTT. Its translation: CASSLEQGGEKLFF.

CDR3 in DNA: TGTGCCAGCAGTCGAAACCGGTTAGAGACCCAGTACTTC. Protein product: CASSRNRLETQYF. The chain employs TRBV12-3 or TRBV12-4 and TRBJ2-5; D remains ambiguous. The CDR3 is made up of 13 amino acids. The ends were cut back, 5 bases at V and 4 bases at J, with 11 bases in the middle.

This clonotype showed up many times. The chain is built from TRBV7-2 and TRBJ2-5; 12 bases agree with TRBD2. CDR3 length equals 16 residues. Germline CDR1 reads SGHTA; CDR2 reads FQGNSA. Trimming at V came to 1 base and at J to 5 bases, leaving 5 bases not matched to a gene. The DNA for the CDR3 is TGTGCCAGCAGCTTAGATCTAGCGGGAGGGGTGGAGACCCAGTACTTC. This translates into CASSLDLAGGVETQYF.

In regard to this clonotype: A much larger clone lies a single base off, so this may be a read error. The chain links TRBV6-1 to TRBJ1-1; 9 bases fit TRBD1. Germline CDR1 is MNHNS and CDR2 is SASEGT. This CDR3 is built from 15 residues. The CDR3 spells CASSPQGQGGTEDFF. Written as DNA, the CDR3 is TGTGCCAGCAGTCCCCAGGGACAGGGAGGCACTGAAGATTTCTTT.

About this clonotype itself: Likely a read error: the CDR3 ends without its conserved phenylalanine or tryptophan. V gene TRBV7-3 combines with J gene TRBJ1-1, with no clear D. This CDR3 contains 14 residues. V lost 5 bases to trimming and J lost 1 base, with 11 bases between them. Per the germline V gene, CDR1 is SGHTA and CDR2 is FQGTGA. In nucleotides, the CDR3 is TGTGCCAGCAGCAGAGCTCCTGGGAACACTGAAGCTTTCCTT. It translates to CASSRAPGNTEAFL.

A few counts support this clonotype. The V call is TRBV19, the J call TRBJ2-1, with D tentatively TRBD2 (5 bases). V lost 10 bases and J 2 bases, leaving 9 bases between the germline ends. The germline V gene encodes CDR1 LNHDA and CDR2 SQIVND (reference sequence). The CDR3 consists of 12 residues. CDR3 loop: CATTSPYNEQFF. The DNA for the CDR3 is TGTGCCACAACTAGTCCCTACAATGAGCAGTTCTTC.

This clonotype was picked up a small number of times. The chain combines TRBV7-6 with TRBJ2-7; D may be TRBD1 or TRBD2 (5 bases each). Looked up from germline, CDR1 is SGHVS and CDR2 is FNYEAQ. The CDR3 runs to 15 residues. V gave up 0 bases and J gave up 2 bases, with 11 bases separating them. The CDR3 coding sequence is TGTGCCAGCAGCTTAGCCTGGGGGTCCCCCTACGAGCAGTACTTC. Translated: CASSLAWGSPYEQYF.

The chain's CDR3 is CSVEDKRTYNEQFF. Written as DNA, the CDR3 is TGCAGCGTTGAAGATAAGCGAACCTACAATGAGCAGTTCTTC. The chain is built from TRBV29-1 and TRBJ2-1; the D is unclear. The V and J ends lost 0 bases and 2 bases respectively, with 8 bases between them. The germline CDR1 and CDR2 sequences are SQVTM and ANQGSEA. CDR3 size: 14 residues.

This clonotype was observed at least ten times. This chain links TRBV6-1 with TRBJ2-7; D perhaps matches TRBD2 (5 bases). V was pared by 6 bases and J by 3 bases, with 12 bases between. The germline gives CDR1 MNHNS, CDR2 SASEGT. The CDR3 totals 13 residues. The chain's CDR3 is CASSPGVLYEQYF. As DNA, the CDR3 is TGTGCCAGCAGCCCCGGGGTTCTCTACGAGCAGTACTTC.

J is TRBJ2-1 and V is TRBV7-9; 7 nucleotides agree with TRBD2. The germline V gene encodes CDR1 SEHNR and CDR2 FQNEAQ (reference sequence). The CDR3 runs to 16 residues. The V and J ends lost 5 bases and 2 bases, in that order; junction bases with no gene match: 9. The DNA for the CDR3 is TGTGCCAGCAGCACCCACCCTAGCGGACCCTACAATGAGCAGTTCTTC. This translates into CASSTHPSGPYNEQFF.

The V and J genes are TRBV20-1 and TRBJ2-6, with D unresolved. Between the trimmed V and J ends, which lost 2 bases and 0 bases, there was a span of 11 bases. Per the germline V gene, CDR1 is DFQATT and CDR2 is SNEGSKA (reference sequence). This CDR3 is 16 amino acids long. The CDR3 region is CSARKGGSSGANVLTF. The CDR3 DNA follows: TGCAGTGCTAGAAAAGGCGGAAGCTCTGGGGCCAACGTCCTGACTTTC.

There are a few counts of this clonotype. Since a much larger clone is just one base distant, this may be a read error. This rearrangement joins TRBV6-2 or TRBV6-3 to TRBJ2-3; either TRBD1 or TRBD2 may fit D (5 bases each). The V gene's germline CDR1 is MNHEY and CDR2 SVGEGT. The CDR3 has 15 residues. Trimming pared 5 bases from V and 4 bases from J, leaving 16 bases between. CDR3: CASSERRGEADTQYF. The CDR3 DNA reads as TGTGCCAGCAGTGAGAGAAGGGGAGAGGCAGATACGCAGTATTTT.

V gene TRBV20-1 combines with J gene TRBJ1-4; maybe TRBD1 (6 bases). The V end lost 4 bases, the J end lost 3 bases, and 9 bases lay between the germline ends. Germline CDR1 DFQATT, CDR2 SNEGSKA (reference sequence). The CDR3 is 13 residues long. In DNA, the CDR3 is TGCAGTGCTACCCAGGGGCCTAATGAAAAACTGTTTTTT. Amino acids: CSATQGPNEKLFF.

This clonotype was seen at least ten times. The chain links TRBV7-2 to TRBJ2-3; 12 bases agree with TRBD2. Germline values: CDR1 SGHTA, CDR2 FQGNSA. Unmatched junction bases numbered 6, after V lost 6 bases and J lost 2 bases. The CDR3 covers 16 residues. The CDR3 reads CASSPGLAGTTDTQYF. CDR3 in DNA: TGTGCCAGCAGTCCAGGACTAGCGGGAACCACAGATACGCAGTATTTT.